The entry below gives a single T cell receptor (beta chain) sequence along with its context. This sample is part of a study of T cell responses to AZD1222 COVID-19 vaccine. With 4 bases clipped from V and 4 bases from J, the junction kept 17 bases outside the gene matches. CDR3 length: 18 amino acids. Per the germline V gene, CDR1 is LGHNA and CDR2 is YNFKEQ. This table comes from immunoSEQ multiplex PCR, and its TCRdb copy is limited to in-frame clones, with some not included. This table holds approximately 60,000 clones, approximately 84% found once. This specimen consisted of peripheral blood, obtained on day 0 of AZD1222 vaccination. The chain uses TRBV4-2 and TRBJ2-3, with TRBD2 identical over 7 bases. This clonotype was obtained from an adult in good health. The DNA of the CDR3 is TGTGCCAGCAGCCCAGGGTGGGGGGGTATGTGGGCATCAGATACGCAGTATTTT. The encoded protein is CASSPGWGGMWASDTQYF.